Presented here are 30 T cell receptor beta chains from one specimen sequenced in a study of blood T cell repertoires in COVID-19. Using immunoSEQ multiplex PCR, the repertoire was profiled, and TCRdb retains in-frame clones only, with some absent. The repertoire holds some 250,000 clones, with about 80% as singletons. The sequenced sample was peripheral blood. These receptors were taken from a young man who had recovered from COVID-19.

This clone was recorded only once. This chain links TRBV10-3 with TRBJ1-2; possibly TRBD1 for D (5 bases). CDR3 length: 14 residues. The V gene's germline CDR1 is ENHRY and CDR2 SYGVKD. V was cut by 11 bases and J by 5 bases, with 21 bases left in between. DNA of the CDR3: TGTGCCGCTTCCCCCGGGACTCATTTTTATGGCTACACCTTC. Amino acids: CAASPGTHFYGYTF.

The J gene is TRBJ1-6, the V gene TRBV6-5; D uncertain. This CDR3 has 15 residues. Germline assignment: CDR1 MNHEY and CDR2 SVGAGI. The germline V and J ends were trimmed by 10 bases and 7 bases, with 20 bases remaining between them. CDR3 coding DNA: TGTGCCACCACGACCGGGATCGCCATAAATTCACCCCTCCACTTT. Its translation is CATTTGIAINSPLHF.

The J gene is TRBJ2-3, the V gene TRBV6-5, with 11 bases aligning to TRBD2. Trimming took 7 bases from V and 2 from J; bases not matched to a gene: 5. CDR1 MNHEY and CDR2 SVGAGI come from the germline V gene. The CDR3 runs 15 residues. In DNA form, the CDR3 reads TGTGCCAGCACCCTTAGCGGGGGGGACACAGATACGCAGTATTTT. It encodes CASTLSGGDTDTQYF.

This sequence joins TRBV6-2 or TRBV6-3 and TRBJ2-7; TRBD2 is a possible D gene (5 bases). The germline CDR1 and CDR2 sequences are MNHEY and SVGEGT. The CDR3 covers 14 residues. V gave up 2 bases and J gave up 1 base, with 9 bases separating them. CDR3 in amino acids: CASSYHSESYEQYF. In DNA form, the CDR3 reads TGTGCCAGCAGTTACCATAGCGAGTCCTACGAGCAGTACTTC.

V usage is TRBV4-1 and J usage is TRBJ2-3; the match to TRBD2 covers 7 bases. Germline loops: CDR1 MGHRA, CDR2 YSYEKL. J lost 2 bases, V lost 5 bases, and 7 bases had no gene match. The CDR3 contains 15 residues. CDR3 bases: TGCGCCAGCAGCACAGGCCGGGACTACACAGATACGCAGTATTTT. Amino acids: CASSTGRDYTDTQYF.

This chain uses TRBV9 with TRBJ1-3; 8 nucleotides agree with TRBD1. The germline CDR1 and CDR2 sequences are SGDLS and YYNGEE. The CDR3 totals 16 residues. The trim removed 0 bases at V and 0 bases at J, leaving 2 bases unmatched. CDR3 sequence: CASSVGQGASGNTIYF. For the CDR3, the DNA is TGTGCCAGCAGCGTAGGGCAGGGGGCCTCTGGAAACACCATATATTTT.

The rearrangement links TRBV15 to TRBJ2-2, with D possibly matching TRBD2 (5 bases). The CDR3 extends over 14 amino acids. Deletions cut 6 bases from V and 0 bases from J, with 8 bases between. Germline V CDR1 and CDR2: LNHNV, YYDKDF (reference sequence). The CDR3 is CATRTIANTGELFF. CDR3 sequence (DNA): TGTGCCACCAGGACTATCGCGAACACCGGGGAGCTGTTTTTT.

The chain joins TRBV12-5 to TRBJ1-2, with a tentative D call TRBD1 (6 bases). V was shortened by 1 base and J by 8 bases, with 17 bases between the two germline ends. The CDR3 consists of 15 residues. Germline V gives CDR1 LGHNT, CDR2 FRNRAP. For the CDR3, the DNA is TGTGCTAGTGGTTTGGATAGGGACAAAAAAGGCGGCTACACCTTC. Amino acid sequence: CASGLDRDKKGGYTF.

The chain employs TRBV7-8 and TRBJ1-2, with 7 bases fitting TRBD1. This CDR3 spans 16 amino acids. Germline CDR1 is SGHVS and CDR2 is FQNEAQ. Germline trimming cut 4 bases from V and 8 bases from J; bases unmatched to any gene: 16. In nucleotides, the CDR3 is TGTGCCAGCAGCTATTTAGGGGGCACCCTCTTCCGGGGCTACACCTTC. This sequence encodes CASSYLGGTLFRGYTF. Based on the CDR3 plus reference TRBV7-8 and TRBJ1-2, the full variable domain is GAGVSQSPRYKVAKRGQDVALRCDPISGHVSLFWYQQALGQGPEFLTYFQNEAQLDKSGLPSDRFFAERPEGSVSTLKIQRTQQEDSAVYLCASSYLGGTLFRGYTFGSGTRLTVV.

The chain couples TRBV24-1 to TRBJ2-5; 8 nucleotides match TRBD2. Per the germline V gene, CDR1 is KGHDR and CDR2 is SFDVKD. V trimming: 2 bases; J trimming: 2 bases; junction bases outside the gene matches: 6. This CDR3 comprises 16 residues. CDR3 nucleotides: TGTGCCACCAGTGATTACGGACTAGCTGGGCAAGAGACCCAGTACTTC. This translates into CATSDYGLAGQETQYF.

This clone came up a few times. At the DNA level, this CDR3 is encoded by other sequences in the same sample as well. The DNA of the CDR3 is TGTGCCAGCTCACCGGGCCAGAACACTGAAGCTTTCTTT. Its translation is CASSPGQNTEAFF. The V call is TRBV18, the J call TRBJ1-1; D is unresolved. The V gene lost 3 bases and the J gene lost 1 base, with 6 bases spanning the gap. CDR3 size: 13 residues. In germline, CDR1 is KGHSH, CDR2 LQKENI.

The rearrangement uses TRBV4-1 and TRBJ1-5; D unclear. V lost 1 base, J lost 6 bases, and 13 bases lay in between. The germline V gene encodes CDR1 MGHRA and CDR2 YSYEKL. CDR3 length: 15 amino acids. CDR3 protein: CASSQGALSFQPQHF. In nucleotides, the CDR3 is TGCGCCAGCAGCCAAGGGGCCTTAAGTTTTCAGCCCCAGCATTTT.

This chain connects TRBV7-9 to TRBJ1-5; unclear D gene. CDR1 is SEHNR, CDR2 FQNEAQ, per germline (reference sequence). The CDR3 extends over 14 amino acids. V lost 1 base and J lost 4, with 8 bases in between. CDR3 sequence: CASSLGGENQPQHF. CDR3 DNA sequence: TGTGCCAGCAGCTTAGGAGGAGAAAATCAGCCCCAGCATTTT.

The chain couples TRBV7-9 to TRBJ1-5, with 7 bases fitting TRBD1. After removal of 2 bases from V and 16 bases from J, the junction contained 8 bases not matched to a gene. Germline V gives CDR1 SEHNR, CDR2 FQNEAQ (reference sequence). The CDR3 runs 12 residues. The CDR3, as DNA: TGTGCCAGCAGCTTATCGACAGGGCTAAAACATTTT. Translated: CASSLSTGLKHF.

This clone was picked up a small number of times. The genes are TRBV5-4 and TRBJ1-6, with a tentative D call TRBD1 (5 bases). This CDR3 comprises 14 residues. V shed 0 bases and J shed 10 bases, with 11 bases lying between them. The V gene's germline CDR1 is SGHNT and CDR2 YYREEE (reference sequence). The CDR3 region has the DNA TGTGCCAGCAGCTTGGCGGGGGTGGAGTCACCCCTCCACTTT. As protein: CASSLAGVESPLHF.

This chain connects TRBV29-1 to TRBJ1-6; D is perhaps TRBD1 (6 bases). V lost 6 bases and J 5 bases, leaving 8 bases between the germline ends. Germline values: CDR1 SQVTM, CDR2 ANQGSEA. This CDR3 has 12 amino acids. CDR3: CSVGQNNSPLHF. For the CDR3, the DNA is TGCAGCGTCGGACAGAATAATTCACCCCTCCACTTT.

This clone was picked up a small number of times. Other DNA sequences of this sample code for an identical CDR3. V is TRBV2 and J is TRBJ1-2, with 8 positions matching TRBD1. This CDR3 contains 13 residues. Germline trimming cut 5 bases from V and 8 bases from J; bases unmatched to any gene: 7. Germline CDR1 is SNHLY and CDR2 is FYNNEI. CDR3 bases: TGTGCCAGCAGTAGAACAGGGGGTGAAGGCTACACCTTC. Translating gives CASSRTGGEGYTF.

The J gene is TRBJ2-1, the V gene TRBV7-3; D call uncertain. V was trimmed by 2 bases and J by 14 bases, leaving 16 bases between them. Germline V gene lookup returns CDR1 SGHTA and CDR2 FQGTGA. The length of the CDR3 is 13 residues. In DNA, the CDR3 is TGTGCCAGCAGCTTAGGGCAGGAAACACAAAAGTTCTTC. Encoded protein: CASSLGQETQKFF. Full variable domain (remainder filled in from reference TRBV7-3 and TRBJ2-1): GAGVSQTPSNKVTEKGKYVELRCDPISGHTALYWYRQSLGQGPEFLIYFQGTGAADDSGLPNDRFFAVRPEGSVSTLKIQRTERGDSAVYLCASSLGQETQKFFGPGTRLTVL.

The V gene is TRBV29-1, the J gene TRBJ1-6; D remains ambiguous. V lost 4 bases, J lost 7 bases, and 11 bases lay in between. Germline lookup yields CDR1 SQVTM and CDR2 ANQGSEA. The CDR3 is 13 amino acids. The chain's CDR3 is CSVGDNLNSPLHF. The CDR3 DNA reads TGCAGCGTTGGCGACAACCTCAATTCACCCCTCCACTTT.

The CDR3 spells CASSQDTTGGGTPLHF. The CDR3 DNA follows: TGCGCCAGCAGCCAAGATACCACAGGGGGTGGTACACCCCTCCACTTT. This rearrangement joins TRBV4-1 to TRBJ1-6, with TRBD1 matching over 8 bases. The ends lost 0 bases at V and 11 bases at J; junction bases unmatched: 9. CDR1 is MGHRA, CDR2 YSYEKL, per germline. This CDR3 has 16 residues.

The chain combines TRBV3-1 (or the pseudogene TRBV3-2) with TRBJ2-2, with TRBD1 matching over 8 bases. The CDR3 runs 16 residues. V lost 2 bases, J lost 6 bases, and 8 bases stayed unmatched. Germline lookup yields CDR1 LGHDT and CDR2 YNNKEL (reference sequence). The CDR3 protein is CASSQWAGGSPGELFF. For the CDR3, the DNA is TGTGCCAGCAGCCAATGGGCAGGGGGCTCTCCCGGGGAGCTGTTTTTT.

V gene TRBV5-5 combines with J gene TRBJ2-2; 14 bases agree with TRBD2. The germline gives CDR1 SGHKS, CDR2 YYEKEE (reference sequence). CDR3 length: 17 amino acids. Trimming at V came to 4 bases and at J to 2 bases, leaving 4 bases not matched to a gene. CDR3 residues: CASSPGTSGGNTGELFF. CDR3 DNA sequence: TGTGCCAGCAGCCCCGGGACTAGCGGGGGAAACACCGGGGAGCTGTTTTTT. The full variable domain, completed using reference TRBV5-5 and TRBJ2-2, is DAGVTQSPTHLIKTRGQQVTLRCSPISGHKSVSWYQQVLGQGPQFIFQYYEKEERGRGNFPDRFSARQFPNYSSELNVNALLLGDSALYLCASSPGTSGGNTGELFFGEGSRLTVL.

V and J are TRBV6-5 and TRBJ1-1, with D unclear. The CDR3 covers 11 residues. The germline V gene encodes CDR1 MNHEY and CDR2 SVGAGI. The V gene lost 8 bases and the J gene lost 4 bases, with 8 bases spanning the gap. The CDR3 sequence: CASLYFTEAFF. CDR3 nucleotide sequence: TGTGCCAGCCTCTACTTCACTGAAGCTTTCTTT.

The V gene is TRBV2, the J gene TRBJ1-2; D is uncertain. Trimming took 2 bases from V and 1 from J, leaving 20 bases between them. This CDR3 spans 18 amino acids. CDR1 is SNHLY, CDR2 FYNNEI, per germline. Written as DNA, the CDR3 is TGTGCCAGCAGTGAATGGCACGACTTACGATTAAGTAACTATGGCTACACCTTC. It is translated as CASSEWHDLRLSNYGYTF.

This sequence joins TRBV5-1 and TRBJ1-1; no clear D gene. This CDR3 comprises 14 residues. Germline V lookup: CDR1 SGHRS, CDR2 YFSETQ. Trimming removed 4 bases at V and 3 bases at J, with 13 bases between. The DNA for the CDR3 is TGCGCCAGCAGCATGTCGAGCCGGGACACTGAAGCTTTCTTT. It translates to CASSMSSRDTEAFF.

The V call is TRBV6-7, the J call TRBJ2-5; 9 nucleotides line up with TRBD2. TRBV6-7 is classed as an ORF, of uncertain function. This CDR3 contains 15 residues. V trimming: 4 bases; J trimming: 5 bases; junction bases outside the gene matches: 8. CDR3 nucleotides: TGTGCCAGCAGTTTCGACGCGGGGGGGCGGGAGACCCAGTACTTC. Protein: CASSFDAGGRETQYF.

The chain couples TRBV5-1 to TRBJ2-3, with TRBD2 matching 12 bases. The V and J ends lost 1 base and 5 bases, in that order; junction bases with no gene match: 11. This CDR3 region has 18 residues. Germline CDR1 SGHRS, CDR2 YFSETQ. The CDR3 sequence is CASSLRSSGGAAGDTQYF. As DNA, the CDR3 is TGCGCCAGCAGCTTGAGGTCTAGCGGGGGGGCTGCAGGAGATACGCAGTATTTT.

V gene TRBV2 combines with J gene TRBJ2-3; TRBD1 might be the D (5 bases). CDR1 and CDR2 (germline): SNHLY, FYNNEI. The V end was cut by 7 bases, the J end by 4 bases, with 12 bases between. The CDR3 extends over 13 amino acids. The CDR3 loop reads CASNPPGPDTQYF. The CDR3, as DNA: TGTGCCAGCAATCCCCCAGGGCCAGATACGCAGTATTTT.

The V gene is TRBV5-4, the J gene TRBJ2-3; 8 bases match TRBD2. V dropped 6 bases and J dropped 4; count of bases not matched to a gene: 7. Germline V gene data show CDR1 as SGHNT and CDR2 as YYREEE (reference sequence). This CDR3 has 14 amino acids. CDR3 sequence (DNA): TGTGCCAGCACCTTCCCGGGGGGGGCAGATACGCAGTATTTT. Translated, it gives CASTFPGGADTQYF.

The gene calls are TRBV4-2 and TRBJ2-4, with TRBD2 identical over 12 bases. There are 17 residues in the CDR3. Trimming cost V 3 bases and J 6 bases; bases outside gene matches: 9. CDR1 is LGHNA and CDR2 is YNFKEQ in the germline V gene. In DNA form, the CDR3 reads TGTGCCAGCAGCCAGGCCGTGGCTAGCGGGGGGGGAAACATTCAGTACTTC. Protein product: CASSQAVASGGGNIQYF.